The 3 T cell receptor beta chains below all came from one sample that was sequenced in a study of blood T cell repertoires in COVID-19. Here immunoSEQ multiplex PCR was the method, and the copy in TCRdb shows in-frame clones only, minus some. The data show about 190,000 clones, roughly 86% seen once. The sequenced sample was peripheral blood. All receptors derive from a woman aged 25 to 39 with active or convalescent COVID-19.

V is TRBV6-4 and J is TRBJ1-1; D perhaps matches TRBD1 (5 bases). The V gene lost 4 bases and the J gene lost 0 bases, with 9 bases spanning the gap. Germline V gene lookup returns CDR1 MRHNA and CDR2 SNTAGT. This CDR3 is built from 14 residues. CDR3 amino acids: CASSGGHLNTEAFF. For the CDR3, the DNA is TGTGCCAGCAGTGGCGGACACTTGAACACTGAAGCTTTCTTT.

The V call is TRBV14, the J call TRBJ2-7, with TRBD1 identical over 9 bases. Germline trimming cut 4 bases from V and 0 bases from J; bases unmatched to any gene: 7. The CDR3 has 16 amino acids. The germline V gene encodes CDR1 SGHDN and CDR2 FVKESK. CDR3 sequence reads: CASSPLGTGSSYEQYF. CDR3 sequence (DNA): TGTGCCAGCAGCCCGCTGGGGACAGGGAGCTCCTACGAGCAGTACTTC.

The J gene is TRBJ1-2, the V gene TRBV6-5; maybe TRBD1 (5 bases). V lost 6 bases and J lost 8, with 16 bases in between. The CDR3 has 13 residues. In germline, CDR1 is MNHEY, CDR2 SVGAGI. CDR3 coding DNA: TGTGCCAGCAGGACGACGACAGTTGTCGGCTACACCTTC. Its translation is CASRTTTVVGYTF.